In its sample, the clone carrying this TCR beta chain is medium-sized. The repertoire was sequenced with immunoSEQ multiplex PCR; TCRdb's copy has only in-frame clones and lacks some. The profile covers around 41,000 clones, with 75% to 90% appearing a single time and approximately 10% taken by the ten largest. This sample is drawn from a study of blood T cell repertoires in COVID-19. Study background: Sources were T cells, B-cell-depleted T cells, or PBMCs; the material itself was cDNA or gDNA.

This TCR was sampled from a woman aged 80 or older with active COVID-19. Sequencing was carried out using peripheral blood.

This CDR3 reads CASSYGLDRGQYEQYF. CDR3 sequence (DNA): TGTGCCAGCAGCTACGGTCTGGACAGGGGACAATACGAGCAGTACTTC. The chain links TRBV5-4 to TRBJ2-7; 9 bases line up with TRBD1. The CDR3 contains 16 residues. Looked up from germline, CDR1 is SGHNT and CDR2 is YYREEE (reference sequence). Trimming removed 3 bases from V and 4 bases from J; junction bases left unmatched: 11.